The 3 T cell receptor beta chains in this list originate from one sample, sequenced in a study of T cell clones after liver transplantation. Method: immunoSEQ multiplex PCR; TCRdb's copy keeps in-frame clones and lacks some. This sample has approximately 6,200 clones, with more than 75% found just once. The sequencing used CD8+ T cells from blood, collected 46 months after liver transplant. The receptors shown here come from a human patient who received a liver transplant. Some T cells may be graft donor cells.

This clone was observed a handful of times. J is TRBJ1-1 and V is TRBV5-6, with D tentatively TRBD1 (6 bases). With 3 bases removed from V and 5 bases from J, the gap between germline ends came to 20 bases. Germline-derived CDR1 and CDR2 are SGHDT and YYEEEE. This CDR3 is built from 16 residues. The CDR3 coding sequence is TGTGCCAGCAGCTCTCTTCCGGAGGGGGGAGATACTGAAGCTTTCTTT. This gives the protein CASSSLPEGGDTEAFF.

V and J are TRBV2 and TRBJ1-2; D call uncertain. This CDR3 has 16 amino acids. The V end was cut by 6 bases, the J end by 8 bases, with 25 bases between. Germline V gives CDR1 SNHLY, CDR2 FYNNEI. The CDR3 DNA follows: TGTGCCAGCAGCTTAGCTTACAGCGGAGGAGACTCCGGCTACACCTTC. Encoded protein: CASSLAYSGGDSGYTF.

Only one count was recorded for this clone. The chain links TRBV28 to TRBJ2-1, with D uncertain. Trimming stripped 7 bases from V and 8 bases from J, with 18 bases between. CDR1 is MDHEN and CDR2 is SYDVKM in the germline V gene. There are 14 residues in the CDR3. This CDR3 is CASTTTQVGHEQFF. CDR3 coding DNA: TGTGCCAGCACTACTACCCAGGTCGGTCATGAGCAGTTCTTC.